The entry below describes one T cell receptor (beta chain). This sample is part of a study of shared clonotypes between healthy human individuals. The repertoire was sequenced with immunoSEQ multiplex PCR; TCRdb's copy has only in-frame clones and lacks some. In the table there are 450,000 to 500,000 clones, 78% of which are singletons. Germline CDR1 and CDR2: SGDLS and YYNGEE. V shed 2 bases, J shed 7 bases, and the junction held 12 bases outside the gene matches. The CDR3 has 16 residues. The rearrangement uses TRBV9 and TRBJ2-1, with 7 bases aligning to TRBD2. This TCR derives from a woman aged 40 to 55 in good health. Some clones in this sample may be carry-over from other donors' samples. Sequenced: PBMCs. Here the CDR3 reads CASSVRLGGGSNEQFF. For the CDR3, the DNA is TGTGCCAGCAGCGTGAGATTGGGGGGAGGGTCAAATGAGCAGTTCTTC.